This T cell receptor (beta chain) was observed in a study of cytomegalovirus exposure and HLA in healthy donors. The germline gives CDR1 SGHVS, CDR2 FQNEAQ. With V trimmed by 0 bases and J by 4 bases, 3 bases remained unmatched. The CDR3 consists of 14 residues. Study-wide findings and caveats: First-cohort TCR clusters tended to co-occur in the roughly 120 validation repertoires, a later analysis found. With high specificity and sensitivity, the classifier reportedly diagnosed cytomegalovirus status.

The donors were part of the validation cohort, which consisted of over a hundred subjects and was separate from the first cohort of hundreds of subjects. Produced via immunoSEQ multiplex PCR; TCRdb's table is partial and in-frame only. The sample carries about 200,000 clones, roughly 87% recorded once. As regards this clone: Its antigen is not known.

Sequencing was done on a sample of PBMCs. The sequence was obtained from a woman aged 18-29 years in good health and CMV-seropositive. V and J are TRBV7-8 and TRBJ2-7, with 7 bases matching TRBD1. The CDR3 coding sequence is TGTGCCAGCAGCTTAGCCGGGACAGCTTACGAGCAGTACTTC. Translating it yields CASSLAGTAYEQYF. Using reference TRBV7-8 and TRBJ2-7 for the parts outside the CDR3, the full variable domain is GAGVSQSPRYKVAKRGQDVALRCDPISGHVSLFWYQQALGQGPEFLTYFQNEAQLDKSGLPSDRFFAERPEGSVSTLKIQRTQQEDSAVYLCASSLAGTAYEQYFGPGTRLTVT.